The T cell receptor beta chain under discussion was sequenced for a study of T cell repertoires in cytomegalovirus infection. Study-level background: CMV infection and matching HLA type were both indicated by public TCR beta signatures.

Study-wide points: The ex vivo response showed dominance by HLA-C-restricted CMV-specific TCR beta clonotypes.

The CDR3 runs 15 residues. Germline V CDR1 and CDR2: SEHNR, FQNEAQ (reference sequence). Trimming cost V 7 bases and J 6 bases; bases outside gene matches: 12. This clonotype was counted ten times or more. Its antigen is undetermined. Using its own MiXCR run on the reads, TCRdb lists one record per CDR3 protein. The top ten clones hold around 9.6% of a sample with 480,000 or so distinct CDR3 sequences, about 10% of them seen once. V is TRBV7-9 and J is TRBJ2-7, with TRBD2 identical over 10 bases. The source of this sequence is a human donor in good health (CMV status not recorded). Some clones in this sample may be carry-over from other donors' samples. The sample was PBMCs. CDR3 sequence (DNA): TGTGCCAGCACCACCGGGACTAGCGACGGGAGCGAGCAGTACTTC. It specifies CASTTGTSDGSEQYF. Full variable domain (outside the CDR3, taken from reference TRBV7-9 and TRBJ2-7): DTGVSQNPRHKITKRGQNVTFRCDPISEHNRLYWYRQTLGQGPEFLTYFQNEAQLEKSRLLSDRFSAERPKGSFSTLEIQRTEQGDSAMYLCASTTGTSDGSEQYFGPGTRLTVT.